This TCR beta chain was obtained from a study of identical twins listed by TCRdb under 2016. Study-wide context: To test whether fetal clonotypes persist, the study used deep sequencing on TCR alpha and beta repertoires from monozygotic twins, unrelated adults of various ages, and cord blood. To rule out contamination, replicate twin experiments were performed at different times with different library preparation protocols. The paper as a whole reports these results and caveats: Invariant T cells such as MAIT and iNKT could partly confound zero-insertion analyses, though diverse VJ usage argued against this for most clonotypes. Because the same donors could not be followed over many years, the conclusions depended on cross-sectional statistical analysis. Fewer insertions were carried by abundant cord blood beta clonotypes; a weaker similar trend was observed in young adult naive repertoires, while no such trend was observed in memory repertoires. Compared with coincidental sharing between unrelated individuals, an excess of low generation-probability sequences was observed among out-of-frame TCR alpha sequences shared between twins. In monozygotic twins, recombination models systematically underestimated out-of-frame TCR alpha sharing, but the models matched the sharing seen between unrelated individuals. Excess twin sharing in beta out-of-frame sequences was weaker because fewer shared sequences lowered the signal-to-noise ratio.

As for this clonotype: This clone's antigen is unknown. No much larger clone is present one base from it, and per-base qualities are unavailable.

CDR1 and CDR2 were assigned from the germline V gene as SQVTM and ANQGSEA. V and J lose 5 bases and 7 bases, and a span of 24 bases separates them. The cysteine opens and the phenylalanine closes a CDR3 of 16 amino acids. Of the read, only the CDR3 DNA is kept; its 48 bases are in frame from base 1. Only healthy Caucasian donors were included. Three pairs of female monozygotic twins, all aged 18 to 29 years, were included in the twin cohort. Positive isolation kits from Invitrogen were used to isolate CD4+ and CD8+ T cell populations. To prepare the library, 5' RACE was applied. TCRdb records Illumina HiSeq 2000 as the sequencer. Template switching added a universal primer binding site, and the final cDNA carried a unique molecular identifier that allowed TCR cDNA molecules to be counted accurately. Specific primers in the conserved constant-segment region were used to synthesize first-strand cDNA for TCR alpha and beta chains. To control for contamination, every cDNA library was double barcoded, receiving both a SMART-Mk sample barcode and Illumina barcodes. TruSeq adapter sequences along with Illumina sample barcodes were introduced in two successive PCR steps. The Illumina HiSeq platform was used with custom primers to sequence TCR alpha and beta cDNA libraries. Under the source paper's analysis protocol: Raw reads were processed with MiGEC to extract unique molecular identifiers, and MiXCR was used to determine CDR3 positions. Recombination models were inferred per individual with the repgenHMM and IGoR tools using an EM algorithm. Shared clonotypes were analyzed with the tcR package in R, and sharing was normalized by the product of cloneset sizes. To study raw recombination free of thymic and clonal selection effects, out-of-frame nonproductive sequences were analyzed. TCRdb reran the public reads through fastp at Q25 and MiXCR, keeping productive beta chains. Rows are unified per CDR3 protein, each entry keeping the most common DNA and genes. It is TCRdb's table, rather than the study itself, that gives the V and J calls and clone size. The sample yields 450,000 or so distinct CDR3 sequences; roughly 24% were counted once. 2.9% of the sample rests with the top ten.

These data were likewise used in another study, on T cells expressing NK-cell markers. The second study's authors report: Three sorted T-cell subsets (CD3+CD56+NKG2C+, CD3+CD56+NKG2C- and CD3+CD56-NKG2C+) from fewer than 10 donors had their TCR beta-chain repertoires profiled. Among the eight sequenced donors, only one was HCMV-seronegative, while the other seven were HCMV-seropositive. In several experiments an anti-gammadeltaTCR antibody was added to restrict sorting to alphabetaTCR-expressing T cells. In roughly 6 donors, the dominant CD3+CD56+NKG2C+ clonotypes were among the top 10 CD8+ clonotypes and accounted for about 1.0-7.0% of CD8+ T cells. Those dominant clonotypes were again the most abundant among CD3+CD56-NKG2C+ cells in four donors, at roughly 25-65%. It remained unclear whether the expanded NKG2C-expressing T cell clones were specific for HCMV antigens. All eight donors whose samples were sequenced were randomly selected healthy volunteers, three of them men and five women. HCMV serostatus was determined by detecting HCMV-specific IgG in serum with a commercial ELISA kit. MIGEC was used to demultiplex reads and group the reads by UMI, and MiTCR was used to assemble and quantify clonotypes. To exclude erroneous sequences, any TCR cDNA sequence not supported by at least two reads was discarded. The tcR package was used for downstream repertoire analysis, and clonotypes were matched between fractions using CDR3 nucleotide sequence together with V segment. VDJmatch was used to annotate antigen specificity against VDJdb, with one amino acid substitution allowed in CDR3.

The rearrangement combines TRBV29-1 with TRBJ2-1; the D gene is tentatively TRBD1 or TRBD2, each matching 5 bases. Sequencing was done on a sample of CD4+ T cells sorted from blood. The clonotype comes from a woman between 18 and 29 years old in good health. CDR3 region: CSVLKARVATWNEQFF. The nucleotide sequence reads as follows: TGCAGCGTTTTGAAAGCCAGGGTAGCGACATGGAATGAGCAGTTCTTC.